This T cell receptor beta chain was documented in a study of blood T cell repertoires in COVID-19. Looking at the study overall: T cells, B-cell-depleted T cells, or PBMCs provided the cDNA or gDNA that served as material.

Using immunoSEQ multiplex PCR, the repertoire was profiled, and TCRdb retains in-frame clones only, with some absent. The table lists over 35,000 clones, roughly 88% of them singletons. Sequenced material: peripheral blood. The receptor comes from a man aged 45-65 years with acute or convalescent COVID-19.

CDR3 in DNA: TGCAGTGCTAGTCCAGGCGGGACTCTACAAGAGACCCAGTACTTC. This encodes CSASPGGTLQETQYF. The chain employs TRBV20-1 and TRBJ2-5, with D possibly TRBD2 on 6 matching bases. This CDR3 is built from 15 residues. The germline V and J ends were trimmed by 3 bases and 2 bases, with 16 bases remaining between them. CDR1 DFQATT and CDR2 SNEGSKA come from the germline V gene (reference sequence).